These T cell receptor beta chains were read from a single sample in a study of Graves' ophthalmopathy and Graves' hyperthyroidism. TCRdb reanalysed the multiplex PCR reads using MiXCR and keeps one entry per CDR3 protein. This sample yields about 740,000 distinct CDR3 sequences, of which roughly 41% are seen a single time; less than 55% belongs to the top ten. Material for sequencing was peripheral blood. The source is an adult man with Graves' ophthalmopathy. Each CDR3 is given with its conserved first and last residue. The order of the fields is J gene, D gene, clone size, V gene, CDR3 DNA, CDR3 protein. A D gene is named only where the DNA matches it firmly. A row's size may be missing; if present it is once, few, many or a size class.

>TRBJ2-2|.|.|TRBV7-9
TGTGCCAGCAGCTTAGTTACACTAACTCGTTCCAATAGGGAGCTGTTTTTT
CASSLVTLTRSNRELFF
>TRBJ2-5|.|.|TRBV4-1
TGCGCCAGCGGTAGGACAGGGAGGGACTTTGAGACCCAGTACTTC
CASGRTGRDFETQYF
>TRBJ1-5|.|.|TRBV15
TGTGCCACCAGCAGCTCTTCGGACAGTAATCAGCCCCAGCATTTT
CATSSSSDSNQPQHF
>TRBJ2-2|.|.|TRBV24-1
TGTGCCACCAGTGACCGGACACAGATGGTCGGGGAGCTGTTTTTT
CATSDRTQMVGELFF
>TRBJ1-5|TRBD1|.|TRBV24-1
TGTGCCACCAGTTACTCTCGGTCAACAGGGGTTAATCAGCCCCAGCATTTT
CATSYSRSTGVNQPQHF
>TRBJ2-7|.|many|TRBV2
TGTGCCAGCAGTGAAGCGCTTCGGGTCGAGCAGTACTTC
CASSEALRVEQYF
>TRBJ1-1|.|.|TRBV20-1
TGCAGTTGTGGGGACTCTGGGGCTTTCTTT
CSCGDSGAFF
>TRBJ2-5|.|few|TRBV4-1
TGCGCCAGCAGCCAAGAGGGCGGCTACCGGTACCAAGAGACCCAGTACTTC
CASSQEGGYRYQETQYF
>TRBJ2-2|TRBD1|many|TRBV9
TGTGCCAGCAGCACCCATAAGGGGGCGACCGGGGAGCTGTTTTTT
CASSTHKGATGELFF
>TRBJ2-3|.|few|TRBV7-2
TGTGCCAGCAGCTTGTCTAGCGGCACAGATACGCAGTATTTT
CASSLSSGTDTQYF
>TRBJ2-7|TRBD2|.|TRBV10-3
TGTGCCAGCAGTTACTCGTCGGGGGGGGGGCACTACGAGCAGTACTTC
CASSYSSGGGHYEQYF
>TRBJ2-5|.|many|TRBV7-9
TGTGCCAGCAGCTTAGGTTCCGACGGGAGCGGAGAGACCCAGTACTTC
CASSLGSDGSGETQYF
>TRBJ2-2|TRBD2|.|TRBV25-1
TGTGCCAGCAGTCTCCTAGCGGGAGTTTCTCTCGGGGAGCTGTTTTTT
CASSLLAGVSLGELFF
>TRBJ1-1|.|few|TRBV20-1
TGCAGTGCTAGTAAGGGCGTGACTGAAGCTTTCTTT
CSASKGVTEAFF
>TRBJ2-7|.|.|TRBV2
TGTGCCAGCAGTGACCGACAGGTCCCCTACGAGCAGTACTTC
CASSDRQVPYEQYF
>TRBJ2-5|.|once|TRBV7-9
TGTGCCAGCAGGGGCTGGACAGGACTAGGCGAGACCCAGTACTTC
CASRGWTGLGETQYF
>TRBJ2-5|.|.|TRBV2
TGTGCCAGCAGTGTAAGGAGGCCTCAAGAGACCCAGTACTTC
CASSVRRPQETQYF
>TRBJ2-7|TRBD1|.|TRBV2
TGTGCCAGCAGTCCGGACAGGGGGTTTTCCCACGAGCAGTACTTC
CASSPDRGFSHEQYF
>TRBJ2-7|.|many|TRBV29-1
TGCAGCGCCGAGGGGGGGTCGCGCTACGAGCAGTACTTC
CSAEGGSRYEQYF
>TRBJ1-1|.|few|TRBV4-2
TGTGCCAGCAGCCAGGGGTCGGCGAAGAACACTGAAGCTTTCTTT
CASSQGSAKNTEAFF
>TRBJ2-5|.|many|TRBV25-1
TGTGCCAGCAGTGAATACGGGGCAGGGGACCAAGAGACCCAGTACTTC
CASSEYGAGDQETQYF
>TRBJ2-7|.|.|TRBV7-3
TGTGCCAGCAGCTTACTTACAGACGAGCAGTACTTC
CASSLLTDEQYF
>TRBJ2-2|.|.|TRBV7-9
TGTGCCAGCAGCCCCCAGAGTGGGGGGGAGCTGTTTTTT
CASSPQSGGELFF
>TRBJ2-6|.|many|TRBV11-2
TGTGCCAGCAGCTTTGGACTGGCCAACGTCCTGACTTTC
CASSFGLANVLTF
>TRBJ1-2|TRBD1|.|TRBV7-9
TGTGCCAGCAGCGCGGTCAGGGGGCTCTTAGGGTATGGCTACACCTTC
CASSAVRGLLGYGYTF
>TRBJ1-6|.|many|TRBV10-3
TGTGCCAGCAGTGAAGCGCCAGGGACGGCCATGGGATCACCCCTCCACTTT
CASSEAPGTAMGSPLHF
>TRBJ1-4|TRBD1|many|TRBV12-3/TRBV12-4
TGTGCCAGCAGGTGGACAGGGGGCGGCGAAAAACTGTTTTTT
CASRWTGGGEKLFF
>TRBJ1-1|.|few|TRBV7-9
TGTGCCAGCAGCCTCCATCAGGCAGCGAGGAACACTGAAGCTTTCTTT
CASSLHQAARNTEAFF
>TRBJ1-2|TRBD1|.|TRBV15
TGTGCCAGCATCGGACAGGAGATGGGCTACACCTTC
CASIGQEMGYTF
>TRBJ1-5|.|once|TRBV15
TGTGCCACCAGCAGAGACCCGGGGCAGAGCAATCAGCCCCAGCATTTT
CATSRDPGQSNQPQHF
>TRBJ1-1|TRBD1|.|TRBV29-1
TGCAGCGTTGGGACAGGGGACCCGAACACTGAAGCTTTCTTT
CSVGTGDPNTEAFF
>TRBJ1-2|.|many|TRBV29-1
TGCAGCGTTGAGTATGGCTTCAGTGACTACACCTTC
CSVEYGFSDYTF
>TRBJ1-5|TRBD1|few|TRBV6-6
TGTGCCAGCAGTTACGAGACAGGGTATAGCAATCAGCCCCAGCATTTT
CASSYETGYSNQPQHF
>TRBJ2-5|TRBD1|.|TRBV19
TGTGCCAGCCGGACAGGGGGCCGACTAGTGGAGACCCAGTACTTC
CASRTGGRLVETQYF
>TRBJ1-1|.|once|TRBV11-2
TGTGCCAGCTCACAAATGGACACACTGAACACTGAAGCTTTCTTT
CASSQMDTLNTEAFF
>TRBJ2-3|.|.|TRBV19
TGTGCCAGTAGTAAGGACGTAACCACAGATACGCAGTATTTT
CASSKDVTTDTQYF
>TRBJ1-1|.|.|TRBV7-9
TGTGCCAGCAGCCAAGATGGAGCGGGGGCCACTGAAGCTTTCTTT
CASSQDGAGATEAFF
>TRBJ1-4|.|many|TRBV2
TGTGCCAGCAGTGAAGGGCGCCTCGTGGAAAAACTGTTTTTT
CASSEGRLVEKLFF
>TRBJ1-5|TRBD1|.|TRBV2
TGTGCCAGCAGTTCGGACAGGGGCGAATATAGCAATCAGCCCCAGCATTTT
CASSSDRGEYSNQPQHF
>TRBJ2-5|.|many|TRBV7-2
TGTGCCAGCAGCAACGGGAGAATGGAGACCCAGTACTTC
CASSNGRMETQYF
>TRBJ1-6|.|many|TRBV7-9
TGTGCCAGCAGCTTATCCCGGGACGGTGTGTCACCCCTCCACTTT
CASSLSRDGVSPLHF
>TRBJ2-6|.|many|TRBV24-1
TGTGCCACCAGTGACCCTCAGGGGTCGGGGGCCAACGTCCTGACTTTC
CATSDPQGSGANVLTF
>TRBJ2-2|.|.|TRBV25-1
.
CASSSPGTSGSRGPGSCFF
>TRBJ1-6|.|many|TRBV12-3/TRBV12-4
TGTGCCAGCAGTTTAAGAGGGCAGGATTCACCCCTCCACTTT
CASSLRGQDSPLHF
>TRBJ1-1|.|.|TRBV6-5
TGTGCCAGCAGTTACTCGACAAGGGACAAAGCTTTCTTT
CASSYSTRDKAFF
>TRBJ1-6|TRBD1|.|TRBV24-1
TGTGCCATCAGTCGGACAGGGGTCTCACCCCTCCACTTT
CAISRTGVSPLHF
>TRBJ2-5|.|many|TRBV19
TGTGCCAGTAGCTCCTCAGCCCGTGAGACCCAGTACTTC
CASSSSARETQYF
>TRBJ2-7|.|few|TRBV5-5
TGTGCCAGCAGCTCCCCCACGGGGGCGGGTGAGCAGTACTTC
CASSSPTGAGEQYF
>TRBJ2-2|TRBD1|many|TRBV7-9
TGTGCCAGCAGCTCTCCAGGGGGCGACGGGGAGCTGTTTTTT
CASSSPGGDGELFF
>TRBJ1-5|.|few|TRBV29-1
TGCAGCGTTGAAGATCCCGGGAGCAATCAGCCCCAGCATTTT
CSVEDPGSNQPQHF